This T cell receptor (beta chain) was captured by sequencing in a study of monozygotic twins with cystic fibrosis (dated by TCRdb to about 2021). Context from the whole study: Around 2.8 micrograms of fragmented DNA went through around 14 PCR cycles to produce barcoded libraries. The study compared TCR beta repertoires within and between 16 monozygotic twin pairs with cystic fibrosis to assess genetic influence on V and J gene usage. Made up mostly of children and adolescents, the cohort included ten female and six male twin pairs ranging in age from 2.0 to 36.4 years, with a median of about 8.6 years. Twins were ranked among roughly 1,100 cohort participants for weight-for-height and FEVPerc (FEV1 disease centile) at the day of blood sampling. Data for three of the twin pairs had been reported earlier in a different context. Study-wide conclusions, independent of this receptor: In 13 of 16 pairs, V gene usage most closely resembled the co-twin's, and the same held for J usage in 8 of 16 pairs, a pattern suggesting genetic constraints. Only a small cohort was studied, and no association of shared CDR3 numbers with age, concordance or disease severity was found. Simpson clonality tended to be low (median approximately 0.0095), which suggests a naive-dominated repertoire, although clonality was higher in the most severely affected patients. Monozygotic CF twin pairs shared significantly more nucleotide-identical clonotypes within each pair than unrelated CF individuals shared with one another (P = 0.000026, Mann-Whitney).

A note on this clone: Its binding antigen is unknown. No much larger clone is present one base from it, and per-base qualities are unavailable.

Following the manufacturer's instructions, TCR beta CDR3 regions were amplified by multiplex PCR with the immunoSEQ immune profiling system. An Illumina NextSeq system was used for sequencing. The authors' analysis ran thus. The immunoSEQ Analyzer platform handled processing of the sequence data, and clonality was calculated by taking the square root of Simpson's index of productive rearrangements. Similarity in V and J usage was measured by Jensen-Shannon distance, and OLGA was used to compute CDR3 generation probabilities. The researchers looked up shared CDR3 sequences in the immuneACCESS database (August 2020) and in VDJdb (December 2020). Held by TCRdb, this immuneACCESS table contains in-frame sequences only and omits some clones. Under half of the omission traces to an unresolved V gene where checked; the cause of the rest is unknown. V and J calls plus clone size are reproduced from that table; the DNA served to infer D and trimming. The sample data list 32,000 or so clones, and roughly 90% of these were observed just once. The leading ten clones occupy approximately 0.9% of the sample.

There are 17 amino acids in the CDR3, from cysteine to phenylalanine inclusive. Only CDR3 DNA is held: 51 bases, read in frame from base 1. Trimmed from V: 5 bases; trimmed from J: 0 bases; junction bases lacking a gene match: 9. The germline V gene (reference sequence) sets CDR1 to LNHDA and CDR2 to SQIVND. The twin pairs came from the European Cystic Fibrosis Twin and Sibling Study Cohort, a cohort that recruited patients from roughly 160 CF clinics across 14 European countries. Zygosity and CFTR genotype were verified in-house, with zygosity tested by multiplex PCR of nine short tandem repeat loci. Peripheral blood was sampled from each twin, and clinical parameters were recorded on the day of blood sampling. Genomic DNA was isolated from peripheral blood cells with phenol/chloroform and kept in TE buffer at 4 degrees C.

Material for sequencing was blood. The receptor's source is a girl aged 2 to 10 with cystic fibrosis. The chain is assembled from TRBV19 and TRBJ2-4; 8 nucleotides in the junction match TRBD2. The nucleotide sequence is given as TGTGCCAGTAGTCCAACCGCGGGGGGCTTAGCCAAAAACATTCAGTACTTC. The translation is CASSPTAGGLAKNIQYF.